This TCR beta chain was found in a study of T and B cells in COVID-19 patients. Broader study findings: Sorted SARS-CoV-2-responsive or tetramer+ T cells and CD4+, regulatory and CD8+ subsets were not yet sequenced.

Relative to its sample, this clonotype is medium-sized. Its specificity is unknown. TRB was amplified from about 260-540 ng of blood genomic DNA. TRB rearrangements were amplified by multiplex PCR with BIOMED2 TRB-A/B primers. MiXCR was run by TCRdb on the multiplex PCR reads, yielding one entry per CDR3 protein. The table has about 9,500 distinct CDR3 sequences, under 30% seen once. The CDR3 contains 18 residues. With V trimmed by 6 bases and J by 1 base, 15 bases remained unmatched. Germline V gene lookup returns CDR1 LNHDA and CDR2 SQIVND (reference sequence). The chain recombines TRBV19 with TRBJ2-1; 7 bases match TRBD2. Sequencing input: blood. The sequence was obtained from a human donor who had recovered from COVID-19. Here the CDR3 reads CASRYVGSGGTSYNEQFF. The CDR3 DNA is TGTGCCAGTAGATACGTCGGGTCGGGAGGAACGTCCTACAATGAGCAGTTCTTC.